The present TCR beta chain was sequenced within a study of CD4 T cells in relation to SARS-CoV-2 and coronaviruses. Study-level results: No donor gave both pre-pandemic and post-infection samples.

Generated by immunoSEQ multiplex PCR, the TCRdb table keeps only in-frame clones and is missing some. The sample contains approximately 40,000 clones, 77% of which appear only once. Points on this clone: Antigen unknown.

Germline-derived CDR1 and CDR2 are MDHEN and SYDVKM. The CDR3 consists of 13 residues. Trimming took off 10 bases at V and 0 bases at J, with 10 bases between the two ends. The sample consisted of memory CD4+ T cells from PBMCs, cultured in vitro. This sequence originates from an adult with COVID-19. V usage is TRBV28 and J usage is TRBJ1-5; D is undetermined. The CDR3, as DNA: TGTGCCATCCTAGGCGATAGCAATCAGCCCCAGCATTTT. Its protein product is CAILGDSNQPQHF.